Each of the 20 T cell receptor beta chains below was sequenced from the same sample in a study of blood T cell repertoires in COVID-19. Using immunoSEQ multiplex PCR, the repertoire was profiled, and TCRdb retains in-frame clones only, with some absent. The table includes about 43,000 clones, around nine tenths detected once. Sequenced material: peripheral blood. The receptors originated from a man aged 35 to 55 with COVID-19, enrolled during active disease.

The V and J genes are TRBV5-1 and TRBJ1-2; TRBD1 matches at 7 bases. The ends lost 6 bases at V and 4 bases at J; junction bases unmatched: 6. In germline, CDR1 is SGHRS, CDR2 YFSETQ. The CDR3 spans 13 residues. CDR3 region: CASNPAGGYGYTF. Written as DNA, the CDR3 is TGCGCCAGCAACCCCGCAGGGGGCTATGGCTACACCTTC.

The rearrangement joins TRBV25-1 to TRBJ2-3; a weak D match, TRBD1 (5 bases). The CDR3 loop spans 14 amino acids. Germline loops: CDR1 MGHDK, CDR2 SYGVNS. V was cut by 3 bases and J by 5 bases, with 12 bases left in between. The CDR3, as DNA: TGTGCCAGCAGTGACAGGGTATATGGAGATACGCAGTATTTT. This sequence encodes CASSDRVYGDTQYF.

The DNA of the CDR3 is TGTGCCAGCAGCTTAGATGGGGGGATGAACACTGAAGCTTTCTTT. Translated, it gives CASSLDGGMNTEAFF. J is TRBJ1-1 and V is TRBV11-2; tentatively, D is TRBD1 (5 bases). This CDR3 spans 15 amino acids. Deletions cut 0 bases from V and 0 bases from J, with 8 bases between. The germline V gene has CDR1 SGHAT and CDR2 FQNNGV.

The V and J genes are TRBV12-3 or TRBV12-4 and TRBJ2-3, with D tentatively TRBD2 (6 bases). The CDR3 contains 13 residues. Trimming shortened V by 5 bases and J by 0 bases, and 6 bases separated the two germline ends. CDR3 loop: CASSGGSTDTQYF. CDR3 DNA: TGTGCCAGCAGTGGGGGGAGCACAGATACGCAGTATTTT.

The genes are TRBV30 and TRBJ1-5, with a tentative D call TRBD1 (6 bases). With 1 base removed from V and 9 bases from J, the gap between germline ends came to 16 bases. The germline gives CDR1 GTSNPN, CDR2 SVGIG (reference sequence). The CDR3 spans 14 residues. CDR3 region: CAWSAGGGLSPQHF. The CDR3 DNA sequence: TGTGCCTGGAGTGCGGGGGGCGGTTTATCGCCCCAGCATTTT.

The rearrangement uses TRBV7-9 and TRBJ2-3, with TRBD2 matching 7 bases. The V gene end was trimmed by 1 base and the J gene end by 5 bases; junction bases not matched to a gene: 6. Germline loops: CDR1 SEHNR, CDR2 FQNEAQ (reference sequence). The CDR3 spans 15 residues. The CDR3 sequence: CASSLEGGLGDTQYF. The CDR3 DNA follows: TGTGCCAGCAGCTTAGAGGGAGGGCTTGGAGATACGCAGTATTTT.

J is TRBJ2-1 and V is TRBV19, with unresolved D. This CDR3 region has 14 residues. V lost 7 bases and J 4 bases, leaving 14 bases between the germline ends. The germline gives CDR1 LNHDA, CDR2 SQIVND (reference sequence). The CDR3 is CASTASAVYNEQFF. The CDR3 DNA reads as TGTGCCAGTACAGCGAGCGCGGTTTACAATGAGCAGTTCTTC.

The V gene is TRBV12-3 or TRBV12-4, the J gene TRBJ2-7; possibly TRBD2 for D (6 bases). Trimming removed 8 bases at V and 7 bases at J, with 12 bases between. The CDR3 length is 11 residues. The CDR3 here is CASGGLSEQYF. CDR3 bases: TGTGCCAGCGGGGGACTCAGTGAGCAGTACTTC.

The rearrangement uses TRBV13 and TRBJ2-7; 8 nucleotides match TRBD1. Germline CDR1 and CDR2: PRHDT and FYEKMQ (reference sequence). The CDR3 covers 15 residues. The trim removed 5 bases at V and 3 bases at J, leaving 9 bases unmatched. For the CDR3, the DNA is TGTGCCAGCAGCCACCGGGACAGGTCCTACTACGAGCAGTACTTC. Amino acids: CASSHRDRSYYEQYF.

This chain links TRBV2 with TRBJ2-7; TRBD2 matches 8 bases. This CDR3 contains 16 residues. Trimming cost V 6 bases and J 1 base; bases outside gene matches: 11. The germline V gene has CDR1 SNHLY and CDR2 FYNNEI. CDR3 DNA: TGTGCCAGCAGGTACGGGAGCGGGAGAGATTCCTACGAGCAGTACTTC. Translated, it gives CASRYGSGRDSYEQYF.

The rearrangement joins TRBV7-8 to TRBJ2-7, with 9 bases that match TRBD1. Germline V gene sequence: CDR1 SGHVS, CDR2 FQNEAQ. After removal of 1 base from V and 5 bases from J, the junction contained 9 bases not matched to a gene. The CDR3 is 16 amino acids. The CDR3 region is CASSLGSGTGNHEQYF. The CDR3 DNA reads TGTGCCAGCAGCTTAGGGTCCGGGACAGGGAATCACGAGCAGTACTTC.

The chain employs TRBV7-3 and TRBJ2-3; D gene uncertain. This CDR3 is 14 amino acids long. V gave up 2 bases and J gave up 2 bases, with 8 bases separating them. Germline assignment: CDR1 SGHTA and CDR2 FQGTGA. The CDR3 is CASSLEQFTDTQYF. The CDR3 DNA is TGTGCCAGCAGCTTAGAACAGTTCACAGATACGCAGTATTTT. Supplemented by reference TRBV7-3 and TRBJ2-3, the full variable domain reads GAGVSQTPSNKVTEKGKYVELRCDPISGHTALYWYRQSLGQGPEFLIYFQGTGAADDSGLPNDRFFAVRPEGSVSTLKIQRTERGDSAVYLCASSLEQFTDTQYFGPGTRLTVL.

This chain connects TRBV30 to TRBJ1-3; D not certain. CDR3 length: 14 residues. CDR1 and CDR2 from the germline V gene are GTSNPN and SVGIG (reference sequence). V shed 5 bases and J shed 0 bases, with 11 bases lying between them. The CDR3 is CAWDWAFSGNTIYF. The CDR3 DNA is TGTGCCTGGGACTGGGCCTTCTCTGGAAACACCATATATTTT.

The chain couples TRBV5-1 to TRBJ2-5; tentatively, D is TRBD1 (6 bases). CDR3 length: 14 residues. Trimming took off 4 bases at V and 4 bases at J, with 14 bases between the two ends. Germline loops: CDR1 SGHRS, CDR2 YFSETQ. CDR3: CASSTAGAGETQYF. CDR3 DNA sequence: TGCGCCAGCAGCACCGCAGGGGCGGGAGAGACCCAGTACTTC.

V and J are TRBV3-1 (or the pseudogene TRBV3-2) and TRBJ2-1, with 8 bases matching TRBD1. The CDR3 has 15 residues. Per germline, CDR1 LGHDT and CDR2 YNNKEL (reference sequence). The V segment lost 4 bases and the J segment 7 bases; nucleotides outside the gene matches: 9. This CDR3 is CASSPRQGADNEQFF. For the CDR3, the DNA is TGTGCCAGCAGCCCCCGGCAGGGGGCGGATAATGAGCAGTTCTTC.

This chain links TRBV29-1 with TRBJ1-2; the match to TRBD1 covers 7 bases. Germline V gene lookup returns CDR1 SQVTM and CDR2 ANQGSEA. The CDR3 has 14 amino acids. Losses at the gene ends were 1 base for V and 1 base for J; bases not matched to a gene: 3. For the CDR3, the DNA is TGCAGCGTTGAAGGGGGACAGTTTAACTATGGCTACACCTTC. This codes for CSVEGGQFNYGYTF.

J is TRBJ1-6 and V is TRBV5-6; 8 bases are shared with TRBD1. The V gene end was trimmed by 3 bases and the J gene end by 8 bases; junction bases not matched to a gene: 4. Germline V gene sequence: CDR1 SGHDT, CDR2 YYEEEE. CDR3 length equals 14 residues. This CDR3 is CASSSDRVDSPLHF. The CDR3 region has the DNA TGTGCCAGCAGCTCGGACAGGGTTGATTCACCCCTCCACTTT.

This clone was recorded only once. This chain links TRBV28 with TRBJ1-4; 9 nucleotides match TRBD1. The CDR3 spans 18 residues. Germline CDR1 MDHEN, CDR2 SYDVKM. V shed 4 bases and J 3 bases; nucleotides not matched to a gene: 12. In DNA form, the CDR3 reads TGTGCCAGCAGTTCCACCCCCGGGACAGGGACTTCTAATGAAAAACTGTTTTTT. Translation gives CASSSTPGTGTSNEKLFF.

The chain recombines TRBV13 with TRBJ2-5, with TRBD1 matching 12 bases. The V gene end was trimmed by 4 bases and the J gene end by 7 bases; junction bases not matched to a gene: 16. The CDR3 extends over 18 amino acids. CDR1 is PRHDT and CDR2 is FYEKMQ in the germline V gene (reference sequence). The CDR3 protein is CASSSAGTGGGWGATQYF. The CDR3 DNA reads TGTGCCAGCAGCTCAGCCGGGACAGGGGGCGGTTGGGGAGCGACCCAGTACTTC.

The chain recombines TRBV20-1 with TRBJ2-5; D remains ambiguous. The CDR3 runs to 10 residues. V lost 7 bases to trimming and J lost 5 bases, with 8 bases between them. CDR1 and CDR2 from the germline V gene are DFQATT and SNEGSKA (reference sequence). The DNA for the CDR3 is TGCAGTGGTCTGAGGGAGACCCAGTACTTC. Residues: CSGLRETQYF.